Included here is one T cell receptor beta chain sequence, with context. This clone appeared once. Its antigen target is currently unknown. Base-call qualities are not available, and no considerably larger clone is one nucleotide away. Genomic DNA was isolated from the sorted cells so that the TCRbeta CDR3 region could be sequenced. TCRbeta CDR3 regions were sequenced using the immunoSEQ Assay. The table was pulled from immuneACCESS by TCRdb, which kept in-frame rearrangements only. Such tables lose some clones; where checked, under half of the loss comes from unresolved V genes, and the rest has no known cause. The sample includes approximately 82,000 clones, with around 85% observed a single time. The top ten clonotypes cover 2% to 3% of the sample. The entry originates in a study of OX40 agonist ivuxolimab in advanced cancers. For the wider study: Ivuxolimab was a fully human IgG2 agonistic monoclonal antibody targeting the costimulatory receptor OX40 (CD134). The paper describes the monotherapy dose-escalation part (N of about 52 patients) of the phase I trial of ivuxolimab. Intravenous ivuxolimab was administered to patients every 2 weeks at six dose levels: 0.01, 0.1, 0.3, 1.5, 3 and 10 mg/kg. In the dose-escalation cohort, 65% to 90% of patients were male, and the mean age was around 60 years, with a range of roughly 20 to 80. Partial responses occurred in three dose-escalation patients: two with cutaneous melanoma and one with hepatocellular carcinoma. Patients were allowed to have had prior anti-PD-1, anti-PD-L1 or anti-CTLA-4 therapy, and less than 45% of the dose-escalation patients had previously received checkpoint inhibitors. The point of sequencing TCRbeta in the periphery was to test whether ivuxolimab changed TCR sequence diversity and drove clonal T-cell expansion. Of the approximately 50 dose-escalation patients, hepatocellular carcinoma was present in about 20, melanoma in around 15, renal cell carcinoma in 9 and head and neck cancer in 9. Points the paper makes about the study in general: Which antigens the clonally expanded peripheral T cells were specific for was not determined. Partial responders in the 0.1-3.0 mg/kg groups had among the lowest normalized peripheral clonal expansion, especially among CD8+ T cells. At doses from 0.1 to 3.0 mg/kg, clonal expansion was seen in both CD4+ and CD8+ blood T cells between baseline and week 6. Low levels of normalized T-cell clonal expansion were also shown by some nonresponding patients. After ivuxolimab, CD8+ T cells had more expanded clones than CD4+ T cells on average.

From a lookup of the germline V gene, CDR1 and CDR2 are ENHRY and SYGVKD. V is cut by 0 bases and J by 1 base, and the space between the germline ends is 6 bases. The CDR3 starts with the cysteine, ends with the phenylalanine, and has 15 residues. This entry keeps only the CDR3 DNA: 45 bases, framed from base 1. The trial excluded patients who had a history of autoimmune disease or who were on systemic immunosuppression. In every dose cohort, peripheral blood was drawn for TCR sequencing at baseline, cycle 4 day 1, and cycle 7 day 1. The samples were taken from a phase I, first-in-human, multicenter, open-label dose-escalation trial of ivuxolimab. The trial enrolled adults with locally advanced or metastatic head and neck squamous cell, hepatocellular, melanoma or renal cell carcinoma. CD4+ and CD8+ T cells were sorted separately from peripheral blood before TCR sequencing.

This sequence originates from an adult with an advanced solid tumor such as melanoma, head and neck, liver or kidney cancer. This specimen consisted of CD4+ or CD8+ T cells sorted from blood, obtained in a trial of the OX40 agonist ivuxolimab. The V gene is TRBV10-3 and the J gene is TRBJ1-4; the D gene identity is not certain. The CDR3 corresponds to CAISESSGTNEKLFF. The DNA reads TGTGCCATCAGTGAGTCCTCGGGAACTAATGAAAAACTGTTTTTT.